A single sample gave rise to the 21 T cell receptor beta chains below, sequenced in a study of blood T cell repertoires in COVID-19. Generated by immunoSEQ multiplex PCR, the TCRdb table keeps only in-frame clones and is missing some. The profile shows under 250,000 clones, just under 90% of them singletons. The sample consisted of PBMCs or T cells enriched from blood (not recorded which). All receptors derive from a woman younger than 45 with acute COVID-19.

V gene TRBV6-5 combines with J gene TRBJ2-3; D remains ambiguous. This CDR3 has 11 residues. The V end lost 8 bases, the J end lost 1 base, and 4 bases lay between the germline ends. Germline V lookup: CDR1 MNHEY, CDR2 SVGAGI. For the CDR3, the DNA is TGTGCCAGCCGGGGCACAGATACGCAGTATTTT. Amino acids: CASRGTDTQYF.

This sequence joins TRBV6-5 and TRBJ1-6; 8 bases map to TRBD1. With V trimmed by 5 bases and J by 6 bases, 3 bases remained unmatched. The CDR3 totals 14 residues. The germline V gene encodes CDR1 MNHEY and CDR2 SVGAGI. The CDR3 spells CASSQGARNSPLHF. The CDR3, as DNA: TGTGCCAGCAGTCAGGGGGCGCGTAATTCACCCCTCCACTTT.

The J gene is TRBJ1-2, the V gene TRBV3-1 (or the pseudogene TRBV3-2); D unclear. The V end was cut by 4 bases, the J end by 0 bases, with 9 bases between. Germline assignment: CDR1 LGHDT and CDR2 YNNKEL (reference sequence). This CDR3 is 14 amino acids long. The DNA for the CDR3 is TGTGCCAGCAGCCTCACCGGGGCTAACTATGGCTACACCTTC. Its protein is CASSLTGANYGYTF.

The chain links TRBV30 to TRBJ1-1; possible D gene TRBD1, 6 bases. In germline, CDR1 is GTSNPN, CDR2 SVGIG (reference sequence). The V gene lost 7 bases and the J gene lost 1 base, with 13 bases spanning the gap. The length of the CDR3 is 13 residues. CDR3 protein: CASYRVGNTEAFF. CDR3 DNA: TGTGCCTCGTACAGGGTCGGGAACACTGAAGCTTTCTTT.

This chain links TRBV21-1 with TRBJ1-1; the D call of TRBD1 is as the table states it, not checked on the DNA. TRBV21-1 is a pseudogene segment. There are 15 residues in the CDR3. The CDR3 loop reads CASTPYPGQNTEAFF. The CDR3 nucleotides read TGTGCCAGCACGCCATACCCGGGACAGAACACTGAAGCTTTCTTT.

V and J are TRBV19 and TRBJ1-5, with 8 bases identical to TRBD1. The CDR3 length is 14 residues. The V gene's germline CDR1 is LNHDA and CDR2 SQIVND (reference sequence). The junction had 8 bases not matched to a gene; V was cut back by 7 bases and J by 6 bases. Here the CDR3 DNA reads TGTGCCAGTACCGACAGGGGAAAGGGTCAGCCCCAGCATTTT. Its protein product is CASTDRGKGQPQHF.

The chain carries TRBV7-9 and TRBJ1-1, with 8 bases matching TRBD1. This CDR3 is built from 16 residues. Trimming removed 4 bases from V and 1 base from J; junction bases left unmatched: 8. CDR1 is SEHNR and CDR2 is FQNEAQ in the germline V gene (reference sequence). CDR3 coding DNA: TGTGCCAGCAGCTCTCGCCTGGACAGGGCGAACACTGAAGCTTTCTTT. Translation: CASSSRLDRANTEAFF.

The chain carries TRBV28 and TRBJ2-1, with D perhaps TRBD2 (5 bases). The CDR3 is 16 residues long. Germline V gives CDR1 MDHEN, CDR2 SYDVKM. V shed 5 bases and J shed 5 bases, with 19 bases lying between them. CDR3 residues: CASSAPRGWVDNEQFF. The CDR3 DNA follows: TGTGCCAGCAGTGCACCCCGGGGATGGGTCGACAATGAGCAGTTCTTC.

V usage is TRBV19 and J usage is TRBJ1-1, with D hard to call. V was clipped by 2 bases and J by 1 base, with 8 bases between them. The CDR3 consists of 14 residues. Germline CDR1 is LNHDA and CDR2 is SQIVND (reference sequence). CDR3 in DNA: TGTGCCAGTAGTATACGGCGGGGGAACACTGAAGCTTTCTTT. Translated, it gives CASSIRRGNTEAFF.

The J gene is TRBJ1-2, the V gene TRBV29-1; D not certain. Per germline, CDR1 SQVTM and CDR2 ANQGSEA. The CDR3 runs to 13 residues. Trimming removed 3 bases at V and 4 bases at J, with 12 bases between. The DNA of the CDR3 is TGCAGCGTTGAGGAGGGAATTGGCTATGGCTACACCTTC. Residues: CSVEEGIGYGYTF.

The chain employs TRBV27 and TRBJ2-5, with a weak D call TRBD1 (6 bases). Per the germline V gene, CDR1 is MNHEY and CDR2 is SMNVEV (reference sequence). This CDR3 is built from 13 residues. Deletions cut 1 base from V and 5 bases from J, with 8 bases between. The CDR3, as DNA: TGTGCCAGCAGTTTATTTGGGGGCGAGACCCAGTACTTC. Translation: CASSLFGGETQYF.

This chain connects TRBV29-1 to TRBJ2-7; possibly TRBD2 for D (6 bases). V gave up 4 bases and J gave up 2 bases, with 9 bases separating them. CDR1 and CDR2 from the germline V gene are SQVTM and ANQGSEA. The length of the CDR3 is 12 residues. The CDR3 DNA is TGCAGCGTTGTGGCGGGACCCTACGAGCAGTACTTC. Residues: CSVVAGPYEQYF.

The chain uses TRBV9 and TRBJ1-4; D gene uncertain. This CDR3 contains 14 residues. The V gene's germline CDR1 is SGDLS and CDR2 YYNGEE. Trimming left V 3 bases short and J 7 bases short, with 13 bases between. CDR3 region: CASSGRGGFEKLFF. Written as DNA, the CDR3 is TGTGCCAGCAGCGGACGAGGCGGGTTTGAAAAACTGTTTTTT.

This chain links TRBV29-1 with TRBJ1-4; D gene unclear. V lost 4 bases to trimming and J lost 4 bases, with 7 bases between them. Germline loops: CDR1 SQVTM, CDR2 ANQGSEA. The CDR3 is 12 residues long. The CDR3 reads CSVARGNEKLFF. The CDR3 DNA reads as TGCAGCGTTGCCCGGGGTAATGAAAAACTGTTTTTT. Looking up the rest from reference TRBV29-1 and TRBJ1-4 gives the full variable domain: SAVISQKPSRDICQRGTSLTIQCQVDSQVTMMFWYRQQPGQSLTLIATANQGSEATYESGFVIDKFPISRPNLTFSTLTVSNMSPEDSSIYLCSVARGNEKLFFGSGTQLSVL.

The V and J genes are TRBV7-2 and TRBJ2-1; 11 bases map to TRBD1. The germline CDR1 and CDR2 sequences are SGHTA and FQGNSA. This CDR3 is built from 14 residues. Germline trimming cut 5 bases from V and 4 bases from J; bases unmatched to any gene: 1. This CDR3 is CASSGQGAYNEQFF. The CDR3 region has the DNA TGTGCCAGCAGCGGACAGGGGGCGTACAATGAGCAGTTCTTC.

V and J are TRBV7-2 and TRBJ2-7; 10 bases are shared with TRBD1. There are 18 residues in the CDR3. J was trimmed by 4 bases and V by 1 base; bases with no gene match: 13. Germline V lookup: CDR1 SGHTA, CDR2 FQGNSA. The CDR3 nucleotides are TGTGCCAGCAGCTTAGATCGCATGTGGGGACAGGGGTCTTACGAGCAGTACTTC. It yields the protein CASSLDRMWGQGSYEQYF. Combining the CDR3 with reference TRBV7-2 and TRBJ2-7 gives the whole variable domain GAGVSQSPSNKVTEKGKDVELRCDPISGHTALYWYRQSLGQGLEFLIYFQGNSAPDKSGLPSDRFSAERTGGSVSTLTIQRTQQEDSAVYLCASSLDRMWGQGSYEQYFGPGTRLTVT.

This clone was picked up one time. This chain connects TRBV7-2 to TRBJ1-5, with D unresolved. Germline values: CDR1 SGHTA, CDR2 FQGNSA. V lost 5 bases and J 9 bases, leaving 14 bases between the germline ends. The CDR3 totals 13 residues. The CDR3 bases are TGTGCCAGCAGCCAGGAAGCTGGGCGGCCCCAGCATTTT. It yields the protein CASSQEAGRPQHF.

The chain is built from TRBV30 and TRBJ2-4, with D possibly TRBD1 on 5 matching bases. V was cut by 0 bases and J by 0 bases, with 12 bases left in between. Germline CDR1 reads GTSNPN; CDR2 reads SVGIG (reference sequence). The CDR3 is 16 residues long. As DNA, the CDR3 is TGTGCCTGGAGTGTAGGAGCAGGGCTAGCCAAAAACATTCAGTACTTC. Translated: CAWSVGAGLAKNIQYF.

The chain has TRBV9 and TRBJ2-2; TRBD1 matches 11 bases. The CDR3 length is 16 residues. V lost 5 bases to trimming and J lost 4 bases; unmatched junction nucleotides: 7. Looked up from germline, CDR1 is SGDLS and CDR2 is YYNGEE. CDR3 DNA: TGTGCCAGCAGAGCCGGGACAGGGGGTCTCACCGGGGAGCTGTTTTTT. Translated, it gives CASRAGTGGLTGELFF. Filled out from reference TRBV9 and TRBJ2-2, the complete variable domain reads DSGVTQTPKHLITATGQRVTLRCSPRSGDLSVYWYQQSLDQGLQFLIQYYNGEERAKGNILERFSAQQFPDLHSELNLSSLELGDSALYFCASRAGTGGLTGELFFGEGSRLTVL.

This clone was observed a single time. The chain combines TRBV19 with TRBJ1-5; tentative D call: TRBD1 (6 bases). Trimming stripped 7 bases from V and 7 bases from J, with 14 bases between. The CDR3 totals 13 residues. Germline assignment: CDR1 LNHDA and CDR2 SQIVND (reference sequence). The CDR3 DNA is TGTGCCAGTACCCCGACAGGCGACCAGCCCCAGCATTTT. It translates to CASTPTGDQPQHF.

This chain links TRBV6-1 with TRBJ1-6; no clear D gene. Trimming took 0 bases from V and 7 from J, leaving 13 bases between them. CDR1 is MNHNS and CDR2 is SASEGT in the germline V gene. CDR3 length equals 16 residues. The chain's CDR3 is CASSEAGGRKNSPLHF. DNA of the CDR3: TGTGCCAGCAGTGAAGCAGGCGGAAGGAAGAATTCACCCCTCCACTTT.